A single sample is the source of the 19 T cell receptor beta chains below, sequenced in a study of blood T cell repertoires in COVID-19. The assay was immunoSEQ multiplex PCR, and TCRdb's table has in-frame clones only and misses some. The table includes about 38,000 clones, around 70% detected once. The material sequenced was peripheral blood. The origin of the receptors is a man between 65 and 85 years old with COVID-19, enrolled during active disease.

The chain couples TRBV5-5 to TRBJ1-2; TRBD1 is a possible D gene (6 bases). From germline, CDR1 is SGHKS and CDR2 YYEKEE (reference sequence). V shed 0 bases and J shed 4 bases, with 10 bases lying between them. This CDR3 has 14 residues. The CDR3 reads CASSLGQVSYGYTF. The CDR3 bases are TGTGCCAGCAGCTTGGGACAGGTCAGCTATGGCTACACCTTC. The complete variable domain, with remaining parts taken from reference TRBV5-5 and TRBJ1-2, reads DAGVTQSPTHLIKTRGQQVTLRCSPISGHKSVSWYQQVLGQGPQFIFQYYEKEERGRGNFPDRFSARQFPNYSSELNVNALLLGDSALYLCASSLGQVSYGYTFGSGTRLTVV.

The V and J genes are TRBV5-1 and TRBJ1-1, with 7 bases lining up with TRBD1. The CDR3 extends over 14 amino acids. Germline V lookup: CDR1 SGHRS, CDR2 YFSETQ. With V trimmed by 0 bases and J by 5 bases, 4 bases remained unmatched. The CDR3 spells CASSLDRGITEAFF. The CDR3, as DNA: TGCGCCAGCAGCTTGGACAGGGGCATAACTGAAGCTTTCTTT. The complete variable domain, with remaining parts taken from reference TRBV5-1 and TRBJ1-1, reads KAGVTQTPRYLIKTRGQQVTLSCSPISGHRSVSWYQQTPGQGLQFLFEYFSETQRNKGNFPGRFSGRQFSNSRSEMNVSTLELGDSALYLCASSLDRGITEAFFGQGTRLTVV.

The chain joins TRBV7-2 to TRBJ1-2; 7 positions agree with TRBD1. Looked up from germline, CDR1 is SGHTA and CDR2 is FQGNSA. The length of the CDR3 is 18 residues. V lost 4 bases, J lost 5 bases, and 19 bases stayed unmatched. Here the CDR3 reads CASSSSRDSTQGIYGYTF. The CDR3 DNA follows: TGTGCCAGCAGCTCGTCCCGGGACAGTACTCAGGGTATATATGGCTACACCTTC. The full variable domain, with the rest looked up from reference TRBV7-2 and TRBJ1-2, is GAGVSQSPSNKVTEKGKDVELRCDPISGHTALYWYRQSLGQGLEFLIYFQGNSAPDKSGLPSDRFSAERTGGSVSTLTIQRTQQEDSAVYLCASSSSRDSTQGIYGYTFGSGTRLTVV.

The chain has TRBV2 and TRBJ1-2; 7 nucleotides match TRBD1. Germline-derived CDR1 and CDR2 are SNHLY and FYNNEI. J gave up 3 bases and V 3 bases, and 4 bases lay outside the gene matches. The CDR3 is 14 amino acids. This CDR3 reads CASSDRDRYYGYTF. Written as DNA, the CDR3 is TGTGCCAGCAGTGACCGGGACAGATACTATGGCTACACCTTC. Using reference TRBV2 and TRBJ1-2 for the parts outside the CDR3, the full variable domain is EPEVTQTPSHQVTQMGQEVILRCVPISNHLYFYWYRQILGQKVEFLVSFYNNEISEKSEIFDDQFSVERPDGSNFTLKIRSTKLEDSAMYFCASSDRDRYYGYTFGSGTRLTVV.

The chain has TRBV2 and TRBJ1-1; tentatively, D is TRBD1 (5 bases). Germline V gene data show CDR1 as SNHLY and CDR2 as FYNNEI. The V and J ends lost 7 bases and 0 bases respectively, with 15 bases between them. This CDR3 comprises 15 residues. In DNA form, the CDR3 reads TGTGCCAGCATCAGGGCAGCAACGATGAACACTGAAGCTTTCTTT. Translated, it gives CASIRAATMNTEAFF.

The CDR3 loop is CASSLDPLTDTQYF. CDR3 in DNA: TGTGCCAGCAGCTTAGATCCCCTCACAGATACGCAGTATTTT. This chain connects TRBV7-2 to TRBJ2-3; D not resolved. V was pared by 1 base and J by 2 bases, with 7 bases between. Germline V gives CDR1 SGHTA, CDR2 FQGNSA. CDR3 size: 14 residues. The full variable domain, its missing parts supplied by reference TRBV7-2 and TRBJ2-3, is GAGVSQSPSNKVTEKGKDVELRCDPISGHTALYWYRQSLGQGLEFLIYFQGNSAPDKSGLPSDRFSAERTGGSVSTLTIQRTQQEDSAVYLCASSLDPLTDTQYFGPGTRLTVL.

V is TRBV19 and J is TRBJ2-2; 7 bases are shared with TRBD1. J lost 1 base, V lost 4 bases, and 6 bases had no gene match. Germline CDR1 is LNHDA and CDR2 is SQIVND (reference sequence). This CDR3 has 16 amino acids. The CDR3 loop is CASSTFRTGNTGELFF. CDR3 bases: TGTGCCAGTAGTACCTTCCGGACAGGGAACACCGGGGAGCTGTTTTTT. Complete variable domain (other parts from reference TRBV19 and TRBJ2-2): DGGITQSPKYLFRKEGQNVTLSCEQNLNHDAMYWYRQDPGQGLRLIYYSQIVNDFQKGDIAEGYSVSREKKESFPLTVTSAQKNPTAFYLCASSTFRTGNTGELFFGEGSRLTVL.

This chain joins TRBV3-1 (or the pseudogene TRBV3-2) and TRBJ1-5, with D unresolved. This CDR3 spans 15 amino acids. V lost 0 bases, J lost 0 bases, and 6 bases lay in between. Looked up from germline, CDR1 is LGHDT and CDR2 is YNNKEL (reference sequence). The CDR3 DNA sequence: TGTGCCAGCAGCCAAGATCTAGGTAGCAATCAGCCCCAGCATTTT. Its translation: CASSQDLGSNQPQHF.

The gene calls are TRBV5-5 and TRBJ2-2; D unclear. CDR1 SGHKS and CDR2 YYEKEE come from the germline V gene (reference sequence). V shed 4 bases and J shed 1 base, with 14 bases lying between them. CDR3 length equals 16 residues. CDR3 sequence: CASSRVLSRNTGELFF. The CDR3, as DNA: TGTGCCAGCAGCCGGGTGCTCTCAAGGAACACCGGGGAGCTGTTTTTT. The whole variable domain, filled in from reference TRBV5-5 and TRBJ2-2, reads DAGVTQSPTHLIKTRGQQVTLRCSPISGHKSVSWYQQVLGQGPQFIFQYYEKEERGRGNFPDRFSARQFPNYSSELNVNALLLGDSALYLCASSRVLSRNTGELFFGEGSRLTVL.

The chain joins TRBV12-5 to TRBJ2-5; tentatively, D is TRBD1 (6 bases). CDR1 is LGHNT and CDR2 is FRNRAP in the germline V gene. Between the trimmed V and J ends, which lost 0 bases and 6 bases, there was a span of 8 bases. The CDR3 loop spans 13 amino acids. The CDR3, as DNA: TGTGCTAGTGGTTTGGTGGGGGCGAAGACCCAGTACTTC. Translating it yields CASGLVGAKTQYF. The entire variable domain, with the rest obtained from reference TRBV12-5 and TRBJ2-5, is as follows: DARVTQTPRHKVTEMGQEVTMRCQPILGHNTVFWYRQTMMQGLELLAYFRNRAPLDDSGMPKDRFSAEMPDATLATLKIQPSEPRDSAVYFCASGLVGAKTQYFGPGTRLLVL.

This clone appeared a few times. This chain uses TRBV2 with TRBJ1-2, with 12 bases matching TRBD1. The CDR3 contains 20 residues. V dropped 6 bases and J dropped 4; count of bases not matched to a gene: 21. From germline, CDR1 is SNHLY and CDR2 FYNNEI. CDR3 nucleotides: TGTGCCAGCAGGTCCGGGACAGGGGGCGGAATCGAGGCGGTTGGCTATGGCTACACCTTC. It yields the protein CASRSGTGGGIEAVGYGYTF.

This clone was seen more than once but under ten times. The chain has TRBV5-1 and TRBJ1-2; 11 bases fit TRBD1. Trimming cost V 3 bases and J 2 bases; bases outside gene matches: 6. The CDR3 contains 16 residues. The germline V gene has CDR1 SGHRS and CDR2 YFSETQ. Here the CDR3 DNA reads TGCGCCAGCAGCTCCGGACAGGGGGCGATGAACTATGGCTACACCTTC. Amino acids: CASSSGQGAMNYGYTF.

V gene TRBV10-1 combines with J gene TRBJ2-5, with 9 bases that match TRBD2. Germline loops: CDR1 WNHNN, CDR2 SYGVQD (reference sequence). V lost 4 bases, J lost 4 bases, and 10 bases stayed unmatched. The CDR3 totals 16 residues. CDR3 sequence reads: CASSGGFAGGRETQYF. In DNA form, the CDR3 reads TGCGCCAGCAGTGGGGGTTTCGCGGGAGGGCGAGAGACCCAGTACTTC.

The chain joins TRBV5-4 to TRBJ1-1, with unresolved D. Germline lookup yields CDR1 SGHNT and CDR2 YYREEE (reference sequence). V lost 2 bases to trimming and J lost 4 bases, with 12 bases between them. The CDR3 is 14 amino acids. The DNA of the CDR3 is TGTGCCAGCAGCTTACGGGTTATGGGCACTGAAGCTTTCTTT. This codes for CASSLRVMGTEAFF.

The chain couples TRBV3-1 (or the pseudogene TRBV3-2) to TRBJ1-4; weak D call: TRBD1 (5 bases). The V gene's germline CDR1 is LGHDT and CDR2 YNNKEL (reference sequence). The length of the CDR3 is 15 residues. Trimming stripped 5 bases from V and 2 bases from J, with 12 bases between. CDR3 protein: CASSAHGGTNEKLFF. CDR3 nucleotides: TGTGCCAGCAGCGCCCACGGGGGGACTAATGAAAAACTGTTTTTT.

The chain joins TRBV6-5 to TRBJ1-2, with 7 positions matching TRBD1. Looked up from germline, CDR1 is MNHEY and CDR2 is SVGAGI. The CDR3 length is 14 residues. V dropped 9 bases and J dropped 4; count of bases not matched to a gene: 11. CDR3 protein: CASHQPGTVYGYTF. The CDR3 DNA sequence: TGTGCCAGTCATCAGCCCGGGACAGTCTATGGCTACACCTTC.

CDR3 sequence: CASTIGSPMEEFVPYEQYF. CDR3 nucleotides: TGTGCCAGCACCATAGGGTCCCCCATGGAGGAATTTGTCCCCTACGAGCAGTACTTC. V and J are TRBV7-9 and TRBJ2-7; weak D call: TRBD2 (5 bases). The CDR3 spans 19 residues. V lost 7 bases, J lost 2 bases, and 30 bases lay in between. CDR1 is SEHNR, CDR2 FQNEAQ, per germline (reference sequence).

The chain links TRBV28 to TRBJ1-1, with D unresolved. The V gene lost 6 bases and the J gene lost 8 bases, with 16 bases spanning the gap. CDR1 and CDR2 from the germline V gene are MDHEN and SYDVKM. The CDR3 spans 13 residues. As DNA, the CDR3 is TGTGCCAGCAGCCGGACTCCGCGTTCAGAAGCTTTCTTT. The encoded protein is CASSRTPRSEAFF.

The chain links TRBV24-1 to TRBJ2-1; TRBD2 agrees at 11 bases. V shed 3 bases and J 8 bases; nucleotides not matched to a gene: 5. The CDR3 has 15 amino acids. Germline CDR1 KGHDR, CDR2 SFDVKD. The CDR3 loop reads CATSDSSGRAYEQFF. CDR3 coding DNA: TGTGCCACCAGTGATAGTAGCGGGAGGGCCTATGAGCAGTTCTTC.